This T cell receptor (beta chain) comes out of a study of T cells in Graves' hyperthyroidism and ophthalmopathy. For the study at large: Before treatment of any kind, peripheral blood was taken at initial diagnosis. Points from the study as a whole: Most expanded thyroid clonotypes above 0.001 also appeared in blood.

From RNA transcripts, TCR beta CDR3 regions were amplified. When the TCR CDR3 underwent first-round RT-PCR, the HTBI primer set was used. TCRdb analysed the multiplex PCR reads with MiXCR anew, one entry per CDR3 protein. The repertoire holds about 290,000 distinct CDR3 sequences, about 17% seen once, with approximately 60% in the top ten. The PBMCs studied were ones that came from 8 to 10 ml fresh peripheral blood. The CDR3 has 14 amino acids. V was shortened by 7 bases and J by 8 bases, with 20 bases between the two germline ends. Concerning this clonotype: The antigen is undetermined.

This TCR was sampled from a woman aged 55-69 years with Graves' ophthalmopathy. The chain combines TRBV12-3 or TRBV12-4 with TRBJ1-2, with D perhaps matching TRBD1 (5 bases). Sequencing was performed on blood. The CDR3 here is CASTPLPDGAGYTF. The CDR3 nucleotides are TGTGCCAGCACCCCCCTCCCGGACGGGGCGGGCTACACCTTC.